The entry that follows covers one T cell receptor (beta chain) sequence. This entry belongs to a study of blood T cell repertoires in COVID-19. Overall study: The cDNA or gDNA used as material had been derived from T cells, B-cell-depleted T cells, or PBMCs.

The germline V gene has CDR1 ENHRY and CDR2 SYGVKD. CDR3 length: 15 amino acids. V gave up 0 bases and J gave up 4 bases; unmatched junction bases: 1. Produced via immunoSEQ multiplex PCR; TCRdb's table is partial and in-frame only. Of approximately 180,000 clones listed, roughly 83% are singletons. Seattle patient enrollment occurred during active infection, with longitudinal follow-up thereafter. This chain links TRBV10-3 with TRBJ2-3; 10 bases line up with TRBD2. The TCR originated in a woman aged 35 to 49 with COVID-19, enrolled during active disease. Specimen: peripheral blood. CDR3 region: CAISESAGGPDTQYF. For the CDR3, the DNA is TGTGCCATCAGTGAGTCAGCGGGGGGGCCAGATACGCAGTATTTT.